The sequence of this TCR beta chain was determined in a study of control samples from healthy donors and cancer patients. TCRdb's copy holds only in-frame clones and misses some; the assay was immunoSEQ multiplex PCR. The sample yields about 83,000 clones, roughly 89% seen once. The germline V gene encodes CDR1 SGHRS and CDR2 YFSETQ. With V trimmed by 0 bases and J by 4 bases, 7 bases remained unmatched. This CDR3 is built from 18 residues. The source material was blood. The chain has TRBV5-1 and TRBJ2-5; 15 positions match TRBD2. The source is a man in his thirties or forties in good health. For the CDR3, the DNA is TGCGCCAGCAGCTTGGTCGGACTAGCGGGGGGGATTAGAGAGACCCAGTACTTC. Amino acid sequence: CASSLVGLAGGIRETQYF.